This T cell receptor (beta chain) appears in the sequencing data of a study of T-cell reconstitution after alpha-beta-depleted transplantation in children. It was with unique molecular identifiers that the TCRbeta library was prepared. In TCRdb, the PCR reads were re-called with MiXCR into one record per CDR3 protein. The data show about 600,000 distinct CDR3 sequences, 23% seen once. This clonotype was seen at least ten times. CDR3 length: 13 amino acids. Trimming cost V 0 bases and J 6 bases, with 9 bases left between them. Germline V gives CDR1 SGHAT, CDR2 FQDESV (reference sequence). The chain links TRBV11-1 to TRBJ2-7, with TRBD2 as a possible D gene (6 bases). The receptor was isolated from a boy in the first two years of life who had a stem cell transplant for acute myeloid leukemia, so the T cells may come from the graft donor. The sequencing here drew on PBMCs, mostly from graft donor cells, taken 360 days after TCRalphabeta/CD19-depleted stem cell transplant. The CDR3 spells CASSLAEGFEQYV. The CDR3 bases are TGTGCCAGCAGCTTAGCGGAGGGGTTCGAGCAGTACGTC.